This T cell receptor beta chain was recovered during a study of T cells in Graves' hyperthyroidism and ophthalmopathy. As for the study in general: Staff took peripheral blood when the initial diagnosis was made, before any treatment began.

This clonotype came up a few times. Amplification yielded TCR beta CDR3 regions, with RNA transcripts as the source. In the first-round RT-PCR of the TCR CDR3, the HTBI primer set was used. TCRdb used MiXCR to reprocess the multiplex PCR reads, holding one entry per CDR3 protein. This repertoire shows some 600,000 distinct CDR3 sequences, 11% to 15% found once; its top ten account for roughly 5.5%. The ends lost 8 bases at V and 2 bases at J; junction bases unmatched: 9. The CDR3 spans 16 residues. Germline assignment: CDR1 MNHEY and CDR2 SMNVEV (reference sequence). Orbital computed tomography, thyroid ultrasound, serum thyroxine and TRAb, and clinical symptoms together informed the diagnoses.

The source of this sequence is a woman in her twenties or thirties with Graves' hyperthyroidism that later progressed to Graves' ophthalmopathy. Sequenced material: blood. This chain connects TRBV27 to TRBJ2-7; the match to TRBD2 covers 13 bases. The CDR3 DNA sequence: TGTGCCAGCTGCGACGCGGGACTAGCGGGGCCCTACGAGCAGTACTTC. This encodes CASCDAGLAGPYEQYF.